This TCR beta chain appears in the sequencing data of a study of CD8 T cells in Susac syndrome (dated by TCRdb to between 2018 and 2021). About the study as a whole: Among the Susac syndrome patients who were sequenced, clinically active disease was present in six and clinical remission was observed in fewer than 10. At blood withdrawal, Susac syndrome patients were either therapy-naive, taking corticosteroids (in some cases with IVIg as well), or taking IVIg alone. Repertoire sequencing was used to test whether CD8+ T cell activation and differentiation in Susac syndrome was antigen driven. The research as a whole found: In the CD4+ T cell repertoire of Susac syndrome patients, clonal expansion was not detected. The study acknowledged that relatively few individuals were included in the TCR sequencing and HLA analysis.

In the case of this clonotype: Its cognate antigen has yet to be identified. Within one base of it there is no much larger clone, and no base qualities were kept.

The CDR3 covers 13 residues, taking in both the cysteine and the phenylalanine. The CDR3 DNA has 39 bases and is translated from base 1. Between the V and J ends, shortened by 5 bases and 5 bases respectively, the junction contains 12 bases. CDR1 and CDR2 (MDHEN, SYDVKM) derive from the germline V gene. RNA was extracted using the RNeasy kit, and about 0.5 to 1 microgram was reverse transcribed with random hexamers. The immunoSEQ multiplex PCR assay, covering 54 Vbeta and 13 Jbeta segments, was used to amplify TCR beta CDR3 regions. PCR amplification bias was corrected using a synthetic template baseline for primer optimization and computational correction. Per the original workflow: Reads were assigned to V, D and J genes according to IMGT and analyzed in immunoSEQ Analyzer, with only productive sequences retained. Clonality was computed as one minus Shannon entropy normalized by log2 of the number of productive unique sequences. For each patient and control, public and private clones were evaluated among the 100 most prevalent clones. Susac-specific clones were defined as absent from healthy and MS cohorts, some 1,000 published viral clones and other ImmuneACCESS disease sequences. TCRdb passed the public sequencing reads through fastp at Q25 and MiXCR, retaining productive beta sequences. Every CDR3 protein is listed once, alongside the most common genes and DNA of its rows. These V and J calls derive from TCRdb rather than the authors' analysis. The sample contains over 120,000 distinct CDR3 sequences, around 93% of them found a single time. Jointly, the top ten make up roughly 0.14% of the sample.

High-throughput TCR beta sequencing profiled peripheral blood CD8+ and CD4+ T cells from healthy donors, Susac syndrome patients and multiple sclerosis patients. The Susac syndrome patients fulfilled recently defined diagnostic criteria for definite or probable disease. Bulk CD8+ and CD4+ T cells were purified magnetically by negative isolation, whereas CD8+ TEMRA cells were enriched by FACS. Blood was collected in EDTA tubes and processed within 24 hours, with PBMCs isolated through density gradient centrifugation. PBMCs intended for TCR sequencing were cryopreserved in liquid nitrogen and were subsequently thawed in a 37 degrees C water bath. The sorted or isolated CD4+, CD8+ and CD8+ TEMRA cells reached a purity of at least 90%.

The V and J segments used are TRBV28 and TRBJ1-1, with the identity of the D gene unclear. Sequencing was performed on CD4+ T cells from PBMCs. The TCR was taken from a human donor with Susac syndrome. The DNA is as follows: TGTGCCAGCAGTGCGGGCAGCAGGACTGAAGCTTTCTTT. It translates as CASSAGSRTEAFF. Joined to the reference TRBV28 and TRBJ1-1 proteins, this CDR3 gives the full variable domain: DVKVTQSSRYLVKRTGEKVFLECVQDMDHENMFWYRQDPGLGLRLIYFSYDVKMKEKGDIPEGYSVSREKKERFSLILESASTNQTSMYLCASSAGSRTEAFFGQGTRLTVV.